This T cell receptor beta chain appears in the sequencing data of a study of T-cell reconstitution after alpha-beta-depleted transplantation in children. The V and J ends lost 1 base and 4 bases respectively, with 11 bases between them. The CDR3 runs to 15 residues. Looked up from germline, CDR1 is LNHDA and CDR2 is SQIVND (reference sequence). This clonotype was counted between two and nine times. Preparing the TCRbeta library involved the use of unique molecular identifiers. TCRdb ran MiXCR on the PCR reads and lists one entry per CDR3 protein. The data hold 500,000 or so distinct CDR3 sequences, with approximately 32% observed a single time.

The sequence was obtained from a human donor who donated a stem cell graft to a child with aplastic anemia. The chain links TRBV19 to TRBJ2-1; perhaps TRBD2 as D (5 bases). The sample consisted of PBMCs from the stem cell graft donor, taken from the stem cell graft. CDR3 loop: CASSIGSGNYNEQFF. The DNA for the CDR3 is TGTGCCAGTAGTATAGGCAGCGGTAATTACAATGAGCAGTTCTTC.